The 27 T cell receptor beta chains below all came from one sample that was sequenced in a study of blood T cell repertoires in COVID-19. The data were produced by immunoSEQ multiplex PCR, yet TCRdb's version contains in-frame clones alone and is incomplete. The sample includes about 260,000 clones, approximately 79% seen only once; the top ten take approximately 4.5%. The sequenced sample was PBMCs or T cells enriched from blood (not recorded which). The receptors originated from a man aged 30 to 45 with acute COVID-19.

This clone has a handful of counts. The chain recombines TRBV5-4 with TRBJ2-1, with 8 nucleotides matching TRBD2. This CDR3 contains 17 residues. After removal of 3 bases from V and 3 bases from J, the junction contained 11 bases not matched to a gene. The germline gives CDR1 SGHNT, CDR2 YYREEE (reference sequence). The CDR3: CASSSFSGGAYYNEQFF. The CDR3 bases are TGTGCCAGCAGCTCCTTCTCCGGGGGGGCTTACTACAATGAGCAGTTCTTC.

The genes are TRBV6-5 and TRBJ1-5, with a possible D match to TRBD1 (5 bases). The CDR3 is 13 residues long. V was shortened by 10 bases and J by 9 bases, with 19 bases between the two germline ends. Germline loops: CDR1 MNHEY, CDR2 SVGAGI. The CDR3, as DNA: TGTGCCACGCAGGTTAAGTTGGGGGGGCCCCAGCATTTT. It translates to CATQVKLGGPQHF.

The chain links TRBV9 to TRBJ2-1; the D gene is possibly TRBD2 (7 bases). Germline values: CDR1 SGDLS, CDR2 YYNGEE. CDR3 length equals 14 residues. The V end was cut by 4 bases, the J end by 9 bases, with 17 bases between. The chain's CDR3 is CASSPGGFGPEQFF. CDR3 coding DNA: TGTGCCAGCAGCCCGGGGGGCTTTGGTCCTGAGCAGTTCTTC. The full variable domain, completed using reference TRBV9 and TRBJ2-1, is DSGVTQTPKHLITATGQRVTLRCSPRSGDLSVYWYQQSLDQGLQFLIQYYNGEERAKGNILERFSAQQFPDLHSELNLSSLELGDSALYFCASSPGGFGPEQFFGPGTRLTVL.

On this clone: Sequence at one end of the junction differs from germline and may be a read error. V and J are TRBV5-1 and TRBJ2-1, with D possibly TRBD2 on 5 matching bases. Germline V CDR1 and CDR2: SGHRS, YFSETQ. The CDR3 spans 14 residues. The CDR3 region has the DNA TGTGCCAGCAGCTTGCTCGGGACCTACAATGAGCAGTTCTTC. Its protein is CASSLLGTYNEQFF.

There are a few counts of this clone. V is TRBV5-8 and J is TRBJ1-2; D might be TRBD1 (6 bases). The CDR3 is 15 amino acids. V dropped 4 bases and J dropped 7 bases, with 20 bases sitting between them. Germline-derived CDR1 and CDR2 are SGHTS and YDEGEE. CDR3 bases: TGTGCCAGCAGCCCTCGGGGGGGCTCGGCAAGTGGCTACACCTTC. Its protein is CASSPRGGSASGYTF.

The chain carries TRBV6-1 and TRBJ1-2; perhaps TRBD1 as D (5 bases). The V gene's germline CDR1 is MNHNS and CDR2 SASEGT. CDR3 length: 13 amino acids. Trimming shortened V by 0 bases and J by 7 bases, and 9 bases separated the two germline ends. The CDR3 nucleotides read TGTGCCAGCAGTGAAGCTAAGGGGTTTGGCTACACCTTC. Its translation is CASSEAKGFGYTF.

The chain carries TRBV29-1 and TRBJ1-1, with D maybe TRBD1 (6 bases). Germline lookup yields CDR1 SQVTM and CDR2 ANQGSEA. Trimming left V 5 bases short and J 4 bases short, with 14 bases between. This CDR3 spans 13 amino acids. CDR3 sequence reads: CSVLRGWSTEAFF. For the CDR3, the DNA is TGCAGCGTTCTCAGGGGCTGGAGCACTGAAGCTTTCTTT.

This sequence joins TRBV6-2 or TRBV6-3 and TRBJ2-1, with TRBD2 matching over 9 bases. The CDR3 extends over 17 amino acids. Germline CDR1 MNHEY, CDR2 SVGEGT. V lost 6 bases, J lost 7 bases, and 16 bases stayed unmatched. The CDR3 DNA reads TGTGCCAGCAGCTCCTTAGCGGGAGAGCTGATCCTGAATGAGCAGTTCTTC. Its protein is CASSSLAGELILNEQFF.

The count of this clone is one. The rearrangement links TRBV5-6 to TRBJ2-2; 8 bases agree with TRBD1. CDR1 and CDR2 (germline): SGHDT, YYEEEE. The V gene end was trimmed by 1 base and the J gene end by 2 bases; junction bases not matched to a gene: 4. The CDR3 has 16 amino acids. The CDR3 sequence: CASSLYPGGNTGELFF. CDR3 DNA sequence: TGTGCCAGCAGCTTGTACCCAGGGGGCAACACCGGGGAGCTGTTTTTT.

The chain carries TRBV5-1 and TRBJ1-2; TRBD1 matches at 9 bases. The CDR3 loop spans 14 amino acids. In germline, CDR1 is SGHRS, CDR2 YFSETQ. The V gene end was trimmed by 1 base and the J gene end by 8 bases; junction bases not matched to a gene: 6. CDR3 DNA sequence: TGCGCCAGCAGCTTGAGCTGGACAGGGGAGGGCTACACCTTC. Amino acid sequence: CASSLSWTGEGYTF.

This clone occurred once. V gene TRBV7-8 combines with J gene TRBJ2-5; 9 nucleotides align to TRBD1. The CDR3 is 15 residues long. Germline V gives CDR1 SGHVS, CDR2 FQNEAQ. The V and J ends lost 5 bases and 5 bases, in that order; junction bases with no gene match: 9. The CDR3 sequence is CASSRNRGPGETQYF. The CDR3 nucleotides are TGTGCCAGCAGCAGAAACAGGGGGCCGGGTGAGACCCAGTACTTC.

The V call is TRBV4-2, the J call TRBJ2-5; 7 nucleotides align to TRBD2. The CDR3 has 15 amino acids. CDR1 is LGHNA, CDR2 YNFKEQ, per germline. V shed 3 bases, J shed 5 bases, and the junction held 9 bases outside the gene matches. As DNA, the CDR3 is TGTGCCAGCAGCCAGGGGGAGGGTCGGGCGGAGACCCAGTACTTC. Encoded protein: CASSQGEGRAETQYF.

This chain uses TRBV18 with TRBJ1-1; D uncertain. The germline V gene encodes CDR1 KGHSH and CDR2 LQKENI. The CDR3 is made up of 14 amino acids. Trimming removed 3 bases at V and 0 bases at J, with 8 bases between. The CDR3 sequence is CASSPAAMNTEAFF. DNA for the CDR3: TGTGCCAGCTCACCGGCGGCCATGAACACTGAAGCTTTCTTT. The whole variable domain, remainder taken from reference TRBV18 and TRBJ1-1, is NAGVMQNPRHLVRRRGQEARLRCSPMKGHSHVYWYRQLPEEGLKFMVYLQKENIIDESGMPKERFSAEFPKEGPSILRIQQVVRGDSAAYFCASSPAAMNTEAFFGQGTRLTVV.

The rearrangement uses TRBV19 and TRBJ1-1, with 7 bases that match TRBD1. This CDR3 has 14 amino acids. The ends lost 5 bases at V and 0 bases at J; junction bases unmatched: 3. CDR1 and CDR2 (germline): LNHDA, SQIVND (reference sequence). CDR3 amino acids: CASSGTDMNTEAFF. The DNA for the CDR3 is TGTGCCAGTAGTGGGACAGACATGAACACTGAAGCTTTCTTT.

This sequence joins TRBV20-1 and TRBJ2-1; D possibly corresponds to TRBD1 (5 bases). CDR3 length: 11 residues. The germline V and J ends were trimmed by 5 bases and 7 bases, with 9 bases remaining between them. Germline CDR1 DFQATT, CDR2 SNEGSKA (reference sequence). The CDR3 DNA reads TGCAGTGCTGGCAGGGCTAATGAGCAGTTCTTC. Its protein product is CSAGRANEQFF.

The V and J genes are TRBV18 and TRBJ2-5; D not resolved. From germline, CDR1 is KGHSH and CDR2 LQKENI. V was pared by 3 bases and J by 3 bases, with 14 bases between. The CDR3 extends over 15 amino acids. Written as DNA, the CDR3 is TGTGCCAGCTCACCGGCACAGATATCTGAAGAGACCCAGTACTTC. Encoded protein: CASSPAQISEETQYF.

The J gene is TRBJ2-7, the V gene TRBV6-5; 9 bases are shared with TRBD1. J was trimmed by 0 bases and V by 6 bases; bases with no gene match: 6. Germline CDR1 is MNHEY and CDR2 is SVGAGI. The CDR3 contains 15 residues. The CDR3 loop reads CASRRGTGSSYEQYV. Here the CDR3 DNA reads TGTGCCAGCAGACGAGGGACAGGGAGCTCCTACGAGCAGTACGTC.

The V gene is TRBV2, the J gene TRBJ2-6, with D possibly TRBD2 on 6 matching bases. There are 18 residues in the CDR3. The germline V and J ends were trimmed by 10 bases and 0 bases, with 22 bases remaining between them. CDR1 is SNHLY, CDR2 FYNNEI, per germline. CDR3 amino acids: CATYGTSAPSSGANVLTF. CDR3 DNA sequence: TGTGCCACATATGGGACTTCCGCCCCTAGCTCTGGGGCCAACGTCCTGACTTTC. Complete variable domain (other parts from reference TRBV2 and TRBJ2-6): EPEVTQTPSHQVTQMGQEVILRCVPISNHLYFYWYRQILGQKVEFLVSFYNNEISEKSEIFDDQFSVERPDGSNFTLKIRSTKLEDSAMYFCATYGTSAPSSGANVLTFGAGSRLTVL.

The chain employs TRBV3-1 (or the pseudogene TRBV3-2) and TRBJ2-3; 9 bases agree with TRBD2. The trim removed 4 bases at V and 3 bases at J, leaving 5 bases unmatched. CDR1 is LGHDT and CDR2 is YNNKEL in the germline V gene (reference sequence). The CDR3 is made up of 15 amino acids. The CDR3 loop is CASSLTSGLTDTQYF. The DNA of the CDR3 is TGTGCCAGCAGCCTCACTAGCGGGCTAACAGATACGCAGTATTTT.

The V gene is TRBV4-1, the J gene TRBJ2-3; the D is unclear. Germline V gene data show CDR1 as MGHRA and CDR2 as YSYEKL. With 2 bases removed from V and 0 bases from J, the gap between germline ends came to 12 bases. The CDR3 is 16 residues long. This CDR3 is CASSQRHGTSTDTQYF. The CDR3 bases are TGCGCCAGCAGCCAAAGACACGGAACTAGCACAGATACGCAGTATTTT.

The rearrangement joins TRBV6-4 to TRBJ1-1; D is possibly TRBD1 (5 bases). With 3 bases removed from V and 4 bases from J, the gap between germline ends came to 9 bases. The length of the CDR3 is 13 residues. The germline gives CDR1 MRHNA, CDR2 SNTAGT. CDR3 region: CASSEGRGTEAFF. The CDR3 nucleotides are TGTGCCAGCAGTGAAGGGAGGGGCACTGAAGCTTTCTTT.

This sequence joins TRBV29-1 and TRBJ2-3; 9 bases line up with TRBD2. Trimming took 7 bases from V and 4 from J; bases not matched to a gene: 9. Germline assignment: CDR1 SQVTM and CDR2 ANQGSEA. CDR3 size: 14 residues. In nucleotides, the CDR3 is TGCAGCGGAAGCGGGGGGTCCTCCCCAGATACGCAGTATTTT. This gives the protein CSGSGGSSPDTQYF.

This clone was seen once. This chain links TRBV4-1 with TRBJ2-1; 10 positions agree with TRBD2. The length of the CDR3 is 20 residues. J was trimmed by 1 base and V by 0 bases; bases with no gene match: 12. CDR1 and CDR2 (germline): MGHRA, YSYEKL. In nucleotides, the CDR3 is TGCGCCAGCAGCCAAGATGGCGGGCTAGCGGGAGTAGCTTCCTACAATGAGCAGTTCTTC. Translation: CASSQDGGLAGVASYNEQFF.

The chain is built from TRBV13 and TRBJ2-1, with unresolved D. V was clipped by 5 bases and J by 9 bases, with 8 bases between them. The germline gives CDR1 PRHDT, CDR2 FYEKMQ (reference sequence). CDR3 length equals 11 residues. The CDR3 here is CASSGSGEQFF. DNA of the CDR3: TGTGCCAGCAGCGGATCGGGTGAGCAGTTCTTC. Using reference TRBV13 and TRBJ2-1 for the parts outside the CDR3, the full variable domain is AAGVIQSPRHLIKEKRETATLKCYPIPRHDTVYWYQQGPGQDPQFLISFYEKMQSDKGSIPDRFSAQQFSDYHSELNMSSLELGDSALYFCASSGSGEQFFGPGTRLTVL.

CDR3 DNA sequence: TGTGCCAGCAGTTGGATAGCGGGCACAGATACGCAGTATTTT. This sequence encodes CASSWIAGTDTQYF. V and J are TRBV27 and TRBJ2-3, with a tentative D call TRBD2 (6 bases). Trimming removed 4 bases from V and 1 base from J, with 9 bases in between. Germline loops: CDR1 MNHEY, CDR2 SMNVEV (reference sequence). The CDR3 runs 14 residues.

V and J are TRBV9 and TRBJ2-3; D is undetermined. V was clipped by 0 bases and J by 4 bases, with 9 bases between them. In germline, CDR1 is SGDLS, CDR2 YYNGEE. The length of the CDR3 is 14 residues. CDR3 region: CASSVEVSPDTQYF. DNA of the CDR3: TGTGCCAGCAGCGTAGAGGTTAGCCCAGATACGCAGTATTTT. Looking up the rest from reference TRBV9 and TRBJ2-3 gives the full variable domain: DSGVTQTPKHLITATGQRVTLRCSPRSGDLSVYWYQQSLDQGLQFLIQYYNGEERAKGNILERFSAQQFPDLHSELNLSSLELGDSALYFCASSVEVSPDTQYFGPGTRLTVL.

The chain joins TRBV4-2 to TRBJ2-1, with a tentative D call TRBD2 (7 bases). This CDR3 is 16 amino acids long. Germline-derived CDR1 and CDR2 are LGHNA and YNFKEQ. V gave up 1 base and J gave up 3 bases, with 13 bases separating them. The CDR3 here is CASSQGGLADYNEQFF. The CDR3 coding sequence is TGTGCCAGCAGCCAAGGGGGGCTAGCGGACTACAATGAGCAGTTCTTC.